These 27 T cell receptor beta chains share one sample of origin, sequenced in a study of human T cells and chemical hapten exposure. TCRdb ran MiXCR on the 5' RACE reads and lists one entry per CDR3 protein. The profile shows tens of thousands of distinct CDR3 sequences, about 7.7% of them singletons. Blood, whole and unfractionated, served as the source for total RNA extraction. All receptors come from a male donor in good health.

This clonotype has at least ten counts. The chain recombines TRBV6-2 or TRBV6-3 with TRBJ2-3; maybe TRBD2 (6 bases). The CDR3 runs 15 residues. Looked up from germline, CDR1 is MNHEY and CDR2 is SVGEGT. V was shortened by 5 bases and J by 1 base, with 13 bases between the two germline ends. CDR3 sequence reads: CASSQGREGTDTQYF. DNA for the CDR3: TGTGCCAGCAGTCAAGGCAGGGAGGGCACAGATACGCAGTATTTT.

This clonotype was recorded a few times. The chain links TRBV7-9 to TRBJ2-1; the match to TRBD1 covers 7 bases. Germline-derived CDR1 and CDR2 are SEHNR and FQNEAQ (reference sequence). V was pared by 7 bases and J by 1 base, with 4 bases of the junction left unmatched. This CDR3 comprises 14 residues. The CDR3 reads CASTLDRSYNEQFF. CDR3 coding DNA: TGTGCCAGCACCCTGGACAGGTCCTACAATGAGCAGTTCTTC.

The V gene is TRBV6-2 or TRBV6-3, the J gene TRBJ1-1; D is ambiguous. The V and J ends lost 4 bases and 0 bases respectively, with 9 bases between them. The germline CDR1 and CDR2 sequences are MNHEY and SVGEGT. This CDR3 region has 14 residues. In nucleotides, the CDR3 is TGTGCCAGCAGTTCGGAGCTCATGAACACTGAAGCTTTCTTT. Encoded protein: CASSSELMNTEAFF.

V gene TRBV7-9 combines with J gene TRBJ2-1, with D possibly TRBD2 on 6 matching bases. The CDR3 is 15 residues long. V lost 5 bases and J 5 bases, leaving 16 bases between the germline ends. The germline V gene has CDR1 SEHNR and CDR2 FQNEAQ (reference sequence). As DNA, the CDR3 is TGTGCCAGCAGCACTCTATTGGGGACTCACAATGAGCAGTTCTTC. Its translation: CASSTLLGTHNEQFF.

This clonotype was observed a few times. The rearrangement joins TRBV6-5 to TRBJ2-1; 10 bases agree with TRBD1. V was pared by 2 bases and J by 6 bases, with 4 bases of the junction left unmatched. The CDR3 contains 15 residues. Germline CDR1 reads MNHEY; CDR2 reads SVGAGI. For the CDR3, the DNA is TGTGCCAGCAGTTACGGGACAGGGGTGGGCAATGAGCAGTTCTTC. Encoded protein: CASSYGTGVGNEQFF.

This clonotype showed up just a few times. This chain connects TRBV4-2 to TRBJ2-1, with 7 bases lining up with TRBD2. The CDR3 contains 17 residues. In germline, CDR1 is LGHNA, CDR2 YNFKEQ. V lost 2 bases and J lost 2; bases outside the gene matches: 9. The CDR3: CASSQHLAETTYNEQFF. The CDR3, as DNA: TGTGCCAGCAGCCAACACCTAGCGGAAACTACCTACAATGAGCAGTTCTTC.

This clonotype was seen a few times. This chain joins TRBV19 and TRBJ2-1, with unresolved D. V was cut by 3 bases and J by 5 bases, with 8 bases left in between. The length of the CDR3 is 13 residues. From germline, CDR1 is LNHDA and CDR2 SQIVND (reference sequence). CDR3 region: CASSIPSDNEQFF. CDR3 nucleotide sequence: TGTGCCAGTAGTATCCCCTCGGACAATGAGCAGTTCTTC. Using reference TRBV19 and TRBJ2-1 for the parts outside the CDR3, the full variable domain is DGGITQSPKYLFRKEGQNVTLSCEQNLNHDAMYWYRQDPGQGLRLIYYSQIVNDFQKGDIAEGYSVSREKKESFPLTVTSAQKNPTAFYLCASSIPSDNEQFFGPGTRLTVL.

This CDR3 reads CASSLGLGQGPAGNTIYF. The CDR3 DNA is TGCGCCAGCAGCTTGGGGCTGGGACAGGGACCTGCTGGAAACACCATATATTTT. The J gene is TRBJ1-3, the V gene TRBV5-1; 9 nucleotides agree with TRBD1. CDR1 and CDR2 from the germline V gene are SGHRS and YFSETQ. J was trimmed by 2 bases and V by 0 bases; bases with no gene match: 9. The CDR3 runs to 18 residues.

The rearrangement joins TRBV14 to TRBJ2-2, with D perhaps TRBD1 or TRBD2 (5 bases each). The CDR3 has 14 residues. V dropped 11 bases and J dropped 3 bases, with 16 bases sitting between them. The V gene's germline CDR1 is SGHDN and CDR2 FVKESK. The CDR3 sequence: CAGGHRTDTGELFF. CDR3 sequence (DNA): TGTGCCGGCGGGCACAGGACGGACACCGGGGAGCTGTTTTTT. Supplemented by reference TRBV14 and TRBJ2-2, the full variable domain reads EAGVTQFPSHSVIEKGQTVTLRCDPISGHDNLYWYRRVMGKEIKFLLHFVKESKQDESGMPNNRFLAERTGGTYSTLKVQPAELEDSGVYFCAGGHRTDTGELFFGEGSRLTVL.

J is TRBJ1-3 and V is TRBV10-3; D not certain. V lost 10 bases and J lost 0, with 10 bases in between. Germline lookup yields CDR1 ENHRY and CDR2 SYGVKD. CDR3 size: 13 residues. The CDR3 loop reads CATLDISGNTIYF. CDR3 nucleotides: TGTGCCACTTTAGACATCTCTGGAAACACCATATATTTT.

The chain joins TRBV14 to TRBJ2-1, with a tentative D call TRBD2 (7 bases). The germline V and J ends were trimmed by 7 bases and 5 bases, with 15 bases remaining between them. CDR3 length equals 14 residues. Germline CDR1 reads SGHDN; CDR2 reads FVKESK. The CDR3, as DNA: TGTGCCAGCAAAAGGGGGGGTACCAACAATGAGCAGTTCTTC. This sequence encodes CASKRGGTNNEQFF.

This clonotype has ten or more counts. This chain joins TRBV11-1 and TRBJ1-1; no clear D. The CDR3 covers 14 residues. V lost 2 bases and J lost 1, with 8 bases in between. CDR1 and CDR2 (germline): SGHAT, FQDESV (reference sequence). The CDR3 bases are TGTGCCAGCAGCTTATTTCGAACGAACACTGAAGCTTTCTTT. Translation: CASSLFRTNTEAFF.

This clonotype showed up many times. The chain links TRBV15 to TRBJ2-7; D is perhaps TRBD2 (6 bases). The CDR3 covers 15 residues. In germline, CDR1 is LNHNV, CDR2 YYDKDF (reference sequence). Trimming took 0 bases from V and 5 from J, leaving 14 bases between them. CDR3 amino acids: CATSRDQGGNHEQYF. DNA for the CDR3: TGTGCCACCAGCAGAGATCAAGGAGGGAACCACGAGCAGTACTTC.

The rearrangement links TRBV7-2 to TRBJ2-5; no clear D. This CDR3 spans 14 amino acids. Trimming removed 0 bases from V and 0 bases from J, with 5 bases in between. Germline CDR1 and CDR2: SGHTA and FQGNSA. In nucleotides, the CDR3 is TGTGCCAGCAGCTTAGCGGGGAACCAAGAGACCCAGTACTTC. This encodes CASSLAGNQETQYF. Together with reference TRBV7-2 and TRBJ2-5, the CDR3 gives the full variable domain: GAGVSQSPSNKVTEKGKDVELRCDPISGHTALYWYRQSLGQGLEFLIYFQGNSAPDKSGLPSDRFSAERTGGSVSTLTIQRTQQEDSAVYLCASSLAGNQETQYFGPGTRLLVL.

This clonotype has more than one count but fewer than ten. V is TRBV20-1 and J is TRBJ2-2; 7 nucleotides line up with TRBD2. This CDR3 comprises 16 residues. After removal of 1 base from V and 1 base from J, the junction contained 6 bases not matched to a gene. Per the germline V gene, CDR1 is DFQATT and CDR2 is SNEGSKA (reference sequence). The CDR3 nucleotides read TGCAGTGCTAGAGCGGTCGGCGGGGGGAACACCGGGGAGCTGTTTTTT. As protein: CSARAVGGGNTGELFF.

This chain joins TRBV27 and TRBJ2-6; 7 bases map to TRBD1. Germline CDR1 MNHEY, CDR2 SMNVEV (reference sequence). CDR3 length equals 17 residues. V gave up 5 bases and J gave up 1 base; unmatched junction bases: 8. The DNA for the CDR3 is TGTGCCAGCAGTCCGACAGGGCCTTTTTCTGGGGCCAACGTCCTGACTTTC. Its protein is CASSPTGPFSGANVLTF. The whole variable domain, remainder taken from reference TRBV27 and TRBJ2-6, is EAQVTQNPRYLITVTGKKLTVTCSQNMNHEYMSWYRQDPGLGLRQIYYSMNVEVTDKGDVPEGYKVSRKEKRNFPLILESPSPNQTSLYFCASSPTGPFSGANVLTFGAGSRLTVL.

The V and J genes are TRBV20-1 and TRBJ2-7; TRBD1 matches 10 bases. This CDR3 is built from 16 residues. The germline gives CDR1 DFQATT, CDR2 SNEGSKA (reference sequence). The trim removed 0 bases at V and 0 bases at J, leaving 5 bases unmatched. CDR3 region: CSAREEGTGVSYEQYF. The CDR3 nucleotides read TGCAGTGCTAGAGAAGAGGGGACAGGGGTCTCCTACGAGCAGTACTTC.

This clonotype was detected ten times or more. The gene calls are TRBV12-3 or TRBV12-4 and TRBJ2-1; the match to TRBD2 covers 13 bases. The CDR3 runs 19 residues. The V gene end was trimmed by 3 bases and the J gene end by 3 bases; junction bases not matched to a gene: 11. CDR3 residues: CASSFDGGLAGVVYNEQFF. The CDR3 DNA reads as TGTGCCAGCAGTTTCGACGGAGGACTAGCGGGAGTCGTCTACAATGAGCAGTTCTTC.

This clonotype was counted many times. The CDR3 DNA is TGTGCCAGCAGTTCCAGGAATGAAAAACTGTTTTTT. It is translated as CASSSRNEKLFF. V usage is TRBV6-6 and J usage is TRBJ1-4; D unclear. This CDR3 region has 12 residues. V dropped 4 bases and J dropped 5 bases, with 5 bases sitting between them. CDR1 is MNHNY and CDR2 is SVGAGI in the germline V gene (reference sequence).

This clonotype was picked up a small number of times. This chain joins TRBV2 and TRBJ1-2; 8 nucleotides agree with TRBD1. The CDR3 is 17 residues long. The germline V gene encodes CDR1 SNHLY and CDR2 FYNNEI. The V segment lost 6 bases and the J segment 0 bases; nucleotides outside the gene matches: 12. The CDR3 loop is CASSNFNDRGANYGYTF. CDR3 bases: TGTGCCAGCAGCAATTTCAACGACAGGGGCGCTAACTATGGCTACACCTTC.

The chain links TRBV9 to TRBJ2-2, with unresolved D. Trimming took off 0 bases at V and 7 bases at J, with 4 bases between the two ends. Germline V gives CDR1 SGDLS, CDR2 YYNGEE. This CDR3 comprises 12 residues. Here the CDR3 reads CASSVVIGELFF. The CDR3 DNA reads TGTGCCAGCAGCGTAGTGATCGGGGAGCTGTTTTTT. The full variable domain, rest sourced from reference TRBV9 and TRBJ2-2, is DSGVTQTPKHLITATGQRVTLRCSPRSGDLSVYWYQQSLDQGLQFLIQYYNGEERAKGNILERFSAQQFPDLHSELNLSSLELGDSALYFCASSVVIGELFFGEGSRLTVL.

This sequence joins TRBV12-3 or TRBV12-4 and TRBJ1-3; maybe TRBD1 (5 bases). Trimming shortened V by 6 bases and J by 0 bases, and 15 bases separated the two germline ends. This CDR3 contains 16 residues. CDR3 sequence: CASSPSTGYSGNTIYF. The CDR3 bases are TGTGCCAGCAGCCCATCCACAGGTTACTCTGGAAACACCATATATTTT.

The V call is TRBV12-3 or TRBV12-4, the J call TRBJ2-7; 10 bases align to TRBD1. This CDR3 is built from 14 residues. After removal of 5 bases from V and 4 bases from J, the junction contained 5 bases not matched to a gene. The CDR3 spells CASSPRQGAYEQYF. Here the CDR3 DNA reads TGTGCCAGCAGTCCCAGACAGGGGGCATACGAGCAGTACTTC.

The V and J genes are TRBV30 and TRBJ2-7, with D possibly TRBD1 on 5 matching bases. The CDR3 consists of 11 residues. The V end was cut by 8 bases, the J end by 2 bases, with 10 bases between. The germline V gene has CDR1 GTSNPN and CDR2 SVGIG (reference sequence). CDR3 DNA sequence: TGTGCCGGACATGGGGCCTACGAGCAGTACTTC. Translating gives CAGHGAYEQYF. Drawing the rest from reference TRBV30 and TRBJ2-7, the complete variable domain is SQTIHQWPATLVQPVGSPLSLECTVEGTSNPNLYWYRQAAGRGLQLLFYSVGIGQISSEVPQNLSASRPQDRQFILSSKKLLLSDSGFYLCAGHGAYEQYFGPGTRLTVT.

The chain couples TRBV20-1 to TRBJ2-2, with D uncertain. Germline CDR1 DFQATT, CDR2 SNEGSKA (reference sequence). CDR3 length equals 13 residues. The CDR3 DNA sequence: TGCACAGCTAGGGTGGGTTCCACCGGGGAGCTGTTTTTT. Encoded protein: CTARVGSTGELFF.

This clonotype was seen at least ten times. The junction does not match germline at one end; this may be a read error. This chain links TRBV7-9 with TRBJ2-1; no reliable D call. This CDR3 has 14 amino acids. Germline V lookup: CDR1 SEHNR, CDR2 FQNEAQ (reference sequence). CDR3 nucleotide sequence: TGTGCCAGCAGATTAGGTCACCCGGGTGATGAGCAGTTCTTC. Its translation: CASRLGHPGDEQFF.

This clonotype has a handful of counts. This rearrangement joins TRBV12-5 to TRBJ1-1; no definite D call. Germline V CDR1 and CDR2: LGHNT, FRNRAP. Between the trimmed V and J ends, which lost 6 bases and 8 bases, there was a span of 10 bases. The length of the CDR3 is 11 residues. The chain's CDR3 is CASGWGGEAFF. CDR3 coding DNA: TGTGCTAGTGGCTGGGGAGGGGAAGCTTTCTTT.